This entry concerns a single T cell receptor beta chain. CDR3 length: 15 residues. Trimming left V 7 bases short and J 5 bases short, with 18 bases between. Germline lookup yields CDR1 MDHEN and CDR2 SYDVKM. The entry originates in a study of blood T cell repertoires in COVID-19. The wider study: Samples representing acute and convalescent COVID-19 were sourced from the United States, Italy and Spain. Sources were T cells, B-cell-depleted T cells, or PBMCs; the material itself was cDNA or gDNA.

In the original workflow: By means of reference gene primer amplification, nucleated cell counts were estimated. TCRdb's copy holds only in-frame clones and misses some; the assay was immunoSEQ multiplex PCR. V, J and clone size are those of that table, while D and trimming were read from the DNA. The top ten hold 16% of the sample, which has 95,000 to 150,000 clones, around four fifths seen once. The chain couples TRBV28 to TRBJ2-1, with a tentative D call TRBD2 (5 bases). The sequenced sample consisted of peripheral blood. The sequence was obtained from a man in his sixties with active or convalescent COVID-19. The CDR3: CASNTGLARDNEQFF. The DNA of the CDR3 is TGTGCCAGCAATACCGGGCTAGCACGGGACAATGAGCAGTTCTTC.